A selection of T cell receptor beta chains follows, all from one sample in a study of T cell responses to AZD1222 COVID-19 vaccine. Clones were read by immunoSEQ multiplex PCR, and TCRdb kept only the in-frame ones, dropping some. Of about 140,000 clones in the sample, around 93% were seen once. Sequenced here: peripheral blood, sampled on day 0 of AZD1222 vaccination. Receptor source: an adult in good health. Each CDR3 is given with its conserved first and last residue. Each record gives: V gene, J gene, clone size, D gene, CDR3 DNA, CDR3 protein. D genes are given only for firm matches. Rows give clone size only sometimes, using once, few, many, or a class for an expanded clone.

TRBV7-9	TRBJ1-3	-	-	TGTGCCAGCAGCCTAGTCAGCCTCTCTGGAAACACCATATATTTT	CASSLVSLSGNTIYF
TRBV11-2	TRBJ2-7	-	-	TGTGCCAGCAGCTTACTCCGGGACGAGCAGTACTTC	CASSLLRDEQYF
TRBV20-1	TRBJ1-4	-	-	TGCAGTGCAGCCTTCAGTGAAAAACTGTTTTTT	CSAAFSEKLFF
TRBV18	TRBJ2-1	-	TRBD2	TGTGCCAGCTCACTAACGAGCGGGGGAAAAAATGAGCAGTTCTTC	CASSLTSGGKNEQFF
TRBV30	TRBJ1-1	-	-	TGTGCCTGGAGACACCTGAACACTGAAGCTTTCTTT	CAWRHLNTEAFF
TRBV2	TRBJ2-7	-	-	TGTGCCAGCAGGGAACCGCTAAAGACAGGCGCCTACGAGCAGTACTTC	CASREPLKTGAYEQYF
TRBV4-1	TRBJ2-1	-	-	TGCGCCAGCAGATCAACCCGGGGGCTAGCGAGGAATGAGCAGTTCTTC	CASRSTRGLARNEQFF
TRBV4-1	TRBJ1-1	-	-	TGCGCCAGCAGCCCAACCGGCGGGGGGGGAATGAACACTGAAGCTTTCTTT	CASSPTGGGGMNTEAFF
TRBV9	TRBJ1-3	-	-	TGTGCCAGCAGCGCCTCCTGGGAAAACACCATATATTTT	CASSASWENTIYF
TRBV27	TRBJ1-5	-	-	TGTGCCAGCAGTTTAGGTCGGGGTGGCAATCAGCCCCAGCATTTT	CASSLGRGGNQPQHF
TRBV28	TRBJ1-2	-	TRBD1	TGTGCCAGCAATTTCCTACCCGGGACAGCAGCATATGGCTACACCTTC	CASNFLPGTAAYGYTF
TRBV12-3/TRBV12-4	TRBJ2-5	-	-	TGTGCCAGCATCAAAGGCGGGACCCAGTACTTC	CASIKGGTQYF
TRBV27	TRBJ2-2	-	TRBD2	TGTGCCAGCAGTTTAGTGGCTAGCGGCACCGGGGAGCTGTTTTTT	CASSLVASGTGELFF
TRBV2	TRBJ2-1	-	-	TGTGCCAGCTCCGGGACGGTGACATACAATGAGCAGTTCTTC	CASSGTVTYNEQFF
TRBV12-3/TRBV12-4	TRBJ1-3	-	-	TGTGCCAGCAGTATATACAGAAACACCATATATTTT	CASSIYRNTIYF
TRBV29-1	TRBJ1-2	-	TRBD1	TGCAGCGTTGAAGGGGGACAGGGCCATAACTATGGCTACACCTTC	CSVEGGQGHNYGYTF
TRBV9	TRBJ2-7	-	-	TGTGCCAGCAGCGTAGTCCCAGGCTACGAGCAGTACTTC	CASSVVPGYEQYF
TRBV27	TRBJ1-5	-	-	TGTGCCAGCCGGGCAAACTTTAATCAGCCCCAGCATTTT	CASRANFNQPQHF
TRBV6-2/TRBV6-3	TRBJ2-1	-	TRBD2	TGTGCCAGCAGCCAAACGGGGGGATCCTACAATGAGCAGTTCTTC	CASSQTGGSYNEQFF
TRBV30	TRBJ2-7	few	-	TGTGCCTGGGATGCCGGGGGACGGTCCGACGAGCAGTACTTC	CAWDAGGRSDEQYF
TRBV28	TRBJ1-6	-	-	TGTGCCAGCAGTTCCTGGACGGGGGACTATTCACCCCTCCACTTT	CASSSWTGDYSPLHF
TRBV15	TRBJ1-6	-	TRBD1	TGTGCCACCAGAACAGGGGTAAACGATTCACCCCTCCACTTT	CATRTGVNDSPLHF
TRBV19	TRBJ2-2	-	-	TGTGCCAGTAGTCCTCGGGGTGACACCGGGGAGCTGTTTTTT	CASSPRGDTGELFF
TRBV2	TRBJ1-1	-	TRBD1	TGTGCCAGCAGTGAACTCCAGGGGGGAACTGAAGCTTTCTTT	CASSELQGGTEAFF
TRBV28	TRBJ1-1	-	TRBD1	TGTGCCAGCAGCCTCCTCCAGGGGGCGGGGGGCACTGAAGCTTTCTTT	CASSLLQGAGGTEAFF
TRBV7-2	TRBJ2-5	once	-	TGTGCCAGCAGCTTAGTGGGGGGATTGGAGACCCAGTACTTC	CASSLVGGLETQYF
TRBV15	TRBJ2-2	-	TRBD2	TGTGCCACCAGCAGGTTATTAGCGGGAAGGAACACCGGGGAGCTGTTTTTT	CATSRLLAGRNTGELFF
TRBV7-6	TRBJ1-4	-	-	TGTGCCAGCAGCTTAGCGGGTGGGGGAGGTGAAAAACTGTTTTTT	CASSLAGGGGEKLFF
TRBV27	TRBJ1-4	-	TRBD1	TGTGCCAGCAGCCCCGGGACAGGCCTCGAAAAACTGTTTTTT	CASSPGTGLEKLFF
TRBV2	TRBJ1-2	-	-	TGTGCCAACACGATGGGACCGACTGCCTATGGCTACACCTTC	CANTMGPTAYGYTF
TRBV7-2	TRBJ2-3	-	TRBD2	TGTGCCAGCAGCCGCGGACTAGCGGGGGGCATAGATACGCAGTATTTT	CASSRGLAGGIDTQYF
TRBV28	TRBJ1-2	-	-	TGTGCCAGCAATCTACCAGGACATTTTAACTATGGCTACACCTTC	CASNLPGHFNYGYTF
TRBV30	TRBJ2-5	-	-	TGTGCCTGGAGTTCGACTGGAGGACTCCAAGAGACCCAGTACTTC	CAWSSTGGLQETQYF
TRBV7-2	TRBJ2-7	-	-	TGTGCCAGCAGCTTCGCCCAGGGTTCGGAGCAGTACTTC	CASSFAQGSEQYF
TRBV18	TRBJ2-5	-	TRBD2	TGTGCCAGCTCACCCCTTAGCGGGGGGGAGACCGCCCGAGAGACCCAGTACTTC	CASSPLSGGETARETQYF
TRBV29-1	TRBJ1-1	-	TRBD1	TGCAGCGGGACAGGTGACTTTAACACTGAAGCTTTCTTT	CSGTGDFNTEAFF
TRBV5-4	TRBJ2-6	-	-	TGTGCCAGCAGCTTGGGGGGACCCCTTAGTGGGGCCAACGTCCTGACTTTC	CASSLGGPLSGANVLTF